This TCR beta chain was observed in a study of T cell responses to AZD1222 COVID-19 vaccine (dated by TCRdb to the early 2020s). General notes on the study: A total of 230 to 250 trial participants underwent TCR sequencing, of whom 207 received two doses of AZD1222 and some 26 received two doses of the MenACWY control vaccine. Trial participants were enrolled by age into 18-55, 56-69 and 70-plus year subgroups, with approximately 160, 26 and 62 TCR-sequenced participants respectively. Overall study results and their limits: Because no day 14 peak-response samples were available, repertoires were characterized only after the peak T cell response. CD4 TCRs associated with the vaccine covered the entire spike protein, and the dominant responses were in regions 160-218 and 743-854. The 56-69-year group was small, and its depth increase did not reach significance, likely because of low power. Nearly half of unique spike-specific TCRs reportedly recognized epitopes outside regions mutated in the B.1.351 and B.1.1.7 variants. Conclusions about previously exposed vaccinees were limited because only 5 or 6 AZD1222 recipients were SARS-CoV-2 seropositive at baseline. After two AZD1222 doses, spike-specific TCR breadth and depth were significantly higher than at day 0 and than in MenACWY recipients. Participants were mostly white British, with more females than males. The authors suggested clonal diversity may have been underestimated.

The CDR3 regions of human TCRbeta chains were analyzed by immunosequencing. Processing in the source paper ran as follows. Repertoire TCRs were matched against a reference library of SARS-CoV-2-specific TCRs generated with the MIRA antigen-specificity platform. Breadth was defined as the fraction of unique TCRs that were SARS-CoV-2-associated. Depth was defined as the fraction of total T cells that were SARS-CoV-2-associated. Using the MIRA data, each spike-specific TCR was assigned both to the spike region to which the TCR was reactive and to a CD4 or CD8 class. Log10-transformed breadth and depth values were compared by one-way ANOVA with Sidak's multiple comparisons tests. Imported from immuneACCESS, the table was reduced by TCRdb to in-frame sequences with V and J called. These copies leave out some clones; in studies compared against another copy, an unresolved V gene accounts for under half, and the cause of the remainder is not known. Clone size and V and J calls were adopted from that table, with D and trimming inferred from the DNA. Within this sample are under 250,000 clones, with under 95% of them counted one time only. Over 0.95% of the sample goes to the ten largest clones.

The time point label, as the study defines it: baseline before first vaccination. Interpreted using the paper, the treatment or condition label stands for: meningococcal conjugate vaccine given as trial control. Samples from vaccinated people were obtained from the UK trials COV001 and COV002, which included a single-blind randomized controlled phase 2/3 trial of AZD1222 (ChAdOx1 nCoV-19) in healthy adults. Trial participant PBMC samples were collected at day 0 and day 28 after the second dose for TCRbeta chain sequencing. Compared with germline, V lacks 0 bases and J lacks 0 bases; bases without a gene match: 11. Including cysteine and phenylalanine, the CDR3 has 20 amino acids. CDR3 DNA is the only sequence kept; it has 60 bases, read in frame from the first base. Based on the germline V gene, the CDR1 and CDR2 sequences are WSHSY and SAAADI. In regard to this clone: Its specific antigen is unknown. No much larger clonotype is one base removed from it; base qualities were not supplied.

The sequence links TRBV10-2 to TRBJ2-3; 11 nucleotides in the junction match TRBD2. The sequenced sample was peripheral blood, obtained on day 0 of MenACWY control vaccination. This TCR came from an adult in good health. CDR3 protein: CASSESATSGGRKSTDTQYF. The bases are TGCGCCAGCAGTGAGTCGGCTACTAGCGGGGGTCGAAAAAGCACAGATACGCAGTATTTT.